The 4 T cell receptor beta chains below come from one sample, sequenced in a study of graft-versus-host responses after intestinal transplantation. For these receptors, no antigen is known. Generated by immunoSEQ multiplex PCR, the TCRdb table keeps only in-frame clones and is missing some. The table includes some 120,000 clones, 90% detected once. This material consisted of unstimulated CD4+ T cells sorted from spleen or lymph node cells, taken before intestinal transplant. Receptor source: a human donor who received an intestinal transplant.

The J gene is TRBJ1-1, the V gene TRBV19; D is unclear. The CDR3 length is 14 residues. V lost 6 bases, J lost 5 bases, and 16 bases lay in between. Germline V lookup: CDR1 LNHDA, CDR2 SQIVND (reference sequence). Here the CDR3 DNA reads TGTGCCAGTAGCCCAGGCGGGTTACGGACTGAAGCTTTCTTT. The encoded protein is CASSPGGLRTEAFF.

J is TRBJ1-5 and V is TRBV28; D unclear. The germline V gene has CDR1 MDHEN and CDR2 SYDVKM. V dropped 3 bases and J dropped 1 base, with 10 bases sitting between them. This CDR3 contains 15 residues. The CDR3 bases are TGTGCCAGCAGTTTTTTGAGGGTGAGCAATCAGCCCCAGCATTTT. Protein: CASSFLRVSNQPQHF.

The gene calls are TRBV19 and TRBJ1-5, with TRBD1 matching over 7 bases. The V segment lost 5 bases and the J segment 4 bases; nucleotides outside the gene matches: 5. Germline V gives CDR1 LNHDA, CDR2 SQIVND (reference sequence). The CDR3 contains 14 residues. Here the CDR3 reads CASSPRDSNQPQHF. CDR3 coding DNA: TGTGCCAGTAGTCCCCGGGACAGTAATCAGCCCCAGCATTTT.

This clone was seen just once. The CDR3 bases are TGTGCCAGCAGCCTCGCCGGTTTATACGAGCAGTACTTC. Protein: CASSLAGLYEQYF. The chain has TRBV7-2 and TRBJ2-7; D is ambiguous. Trimming removed 5 bases from V and 4 bases from J, with 12 bases in between. The germline gives CDR1 SGHTA, CDR2 FQGNSA. This CDR3 contains 13 residues.